Listed below are T cell receptor beta chains from one sample, sequenced in a study of OX40 agonist ivuxolimab in advanced cancers. Libraries were prepared by immunoSEQ multiplex PCR; TCRdb keeps only in-frame clonotypes and omits some of them. The repertoire holds roughly 58,000 clones, with approximately 90% as singletons. Sequences were derived from CD4+ or CD8+ T cells sorted from blood, sampled in a trial of the OX40 agonist ivuxolimab. The source is an adult with an advanced solid tumor such as melanoma, head and neck, liver or kidney cancer. The CDR3 runs from the conserved cysteine through the conserved F or W. Fields, in order: V gene, clone size, J gene, CDR3 protein. Size is stated for part of the rows, as once, few or many counts, or as a class when the clone is expanded.

>TRBV28|.|TRBJ1-4
CASYTGANEKLFF
>TRBV10-1|.|TRBJ2-1
CASSESGAVNEQFF
>TRBV7-9|.|TRBJ2-1
CAASGRSTSYNEQFF
>TRBV19|.|TRBJ1-5
CASNPLGGGVNQPQHF
>TRBV19|few|TRBJ1-5
CASRADRATGPQHF
>TRBV4-2|.|TRBJ1-3
CASSQDLEKYF
>TRBV19|.|TRBJ1-5
CASTHTGTGGNQPQHF
>TRBV5-1|.|TRBJ2-3
CASSPRTGGDTQYF
>TRBV18|.|TRBJ1-4
CASSKGTGRTTNEKLFF
>TRBV15|.|TRBJ2-5
CATRSGTGFLETQYF
>TRBV7-8|.|TRBJ1-2
CASSLGVYGYTF
>TRBV5-1|.|TRBJ2-7
CASSPGMGQYF
>TRBV9|.|TRBJ2-3
CASSVAGAPADTQYF
>TRBV6-1|.|TRBJ2-1
CASSHGAGSNEQFF
>TRBV11-3|.|TRBJ2-3
CASSHGTIVSQDTQYF
>TRBV28|.|TRBJ1-4
CASSPPGRGFGANEKLFF
>TRBV10-3|.|TRBJ2-7
CAIKAREAPSYEQYF
>TRBV30|.|TRBJ2-3
CAWSTTGRDTQYF
>TRBV2|.|TRBJ2-4
CASRWGLASENIQYF
>TRBV11-2|.|TRBJ1-1
CASSRTTGENTEAFF
>TRBV7-2|.|TRBJ1-2
CASSQTGTADYGYTF
>TRBV15|.|TRBJ2-3
CATSRGTTEVTQYF
>TRBV7-3|.|TRBJ2-1
CASSSGTGPYNEQFF
>TRBV10-3|.|TRBJ2-7
CAISSQGEQYF
>TRBV9|.|TRBJ2-5
CASSVVPSGRETQYF
>TRBV28|.|TRBJ2-7
CASSSWGGSYEQYF
>TRBV14|.|TRBJ2-1
CASSQSSGRGEQFF
>TRBV2|.|TRBJ2-5
CASIRLAGTQETQYF
>TRBV18|once|TRBJ2-1
CASSPLAGDGNEQFF
>TRBV5-4|few|TRBJ2-2
CASSLEAGTNTGELFF
>TRBV5-1|once|TRBJ2-5
CASRVGPQETQYF
>TRBV2|.|TRBJ1-2
CASRDRVYGYTF
>TRBV18|.|TRBJ1-5
CASSLRDGDNQPQHF